One sample yielded the 24 T cell receptor beta chains listed below, sequenced in a study of vaccination and CD4 T cells after COVID-19. Their cognate antigens are unknown. Cultured CD4+ T cell DNA underwent sequencing with the Oncomine TCR Beta short-read assay. TCRdb fed the PCR reads into MiXCR, producing one record per CDR3 protein. Of around 3,900 distinct CDR3 sequences in the sample, under 25% are singletons; the top ten hold 15% to 20%. Treatment reported: approximately nine-day PBMC culture with coronavirus spike peptide pools or control peptides (ViraFEST assay). Sequenced sample: CD4+ T cells from blood, cultured in vitro. These receptors were obtained from a human donor who had recovered from COVID-19.

V usage is TRBV12-3 or TRBV12-4 and J usage is TRBJ2-2, with D possibly matching TRBD1 (6 bases). Trimming left V 5 bases short and J 7 bases short, with 11 bases between. The CDR3 is 13 residues long. CDR3 coding DNA: TGTGCCAGCAGTATGGGGGCTGGCGGGGAGCTGTTTTTT. This translates into CASSMGAGGELFF.

This clonotype was seen a few times. The chain combines TRBV7-3 with TRBJ1-2; D is unresolved. V was trimmed by 6 bases and J by 0 bases, leaving 14 bases between them. The germline gives CDR1 SGHTA, CDR2 FQGTGA. There are 15 residues in the CDR3. The CDR3 DNA reads as TGTGCCAGCAGTCCCCGAAACAGCCCTAACTATGGCTACACCTTC. It specifies CASSPRNSPNYGYTF.

This clonotype was seen a few times. The junction departs from the called germline gene at one end, perhaps through a read error. The CDR3 region has the DNA TGTGCCAGCACCGGACCCTCCGGGACAGGGGAGATCCAGTACTTC. It translates to CASTGPSGTGEIQYF. The rearrangement uses TRBV27 and TRBJ2-5; 10 nucleotides agree with TRBD1. Germline V gene lookup returns CDR1 MNHEY and CDR2 SMNVEV (reference sequence). There are 15 residues in the CDR3.

The chain links TRBV7-9 to TRBJ2-1, with 14 bases identical to TRBD2. CDR1 and CDR2 from the germline V gene are SEHNR and FQNEAQ (reference sequence). J gave up 7 bases and V 5 bases, and 7 bases lay outside the gene matches. The CDR3 has 16 amino acids. CDR3 DNA: TGTGCCAGCAGCCCCCCGACTAGCGGGGGGGCGAATGAGCAGTTCTTC. This translates into CASSPPTSGGANEQFF.

The chain joins TRBV9 to TRBJ1-2, with no clear D. The V and J ends lost 0 bases and 5 bases respectively, with 8 bases between them. Germline CDR1 reads SGDLS; CDR2 reads YYNGEE. This CDR3 contains 13 residues. The CDR3, as DNA: TGTGCCAGCAGCGTAGGTTACCGATATGGCTACACCTTC. Translating gives CASSVGYRYGYTF.

The chain recombines TRBV30 with TRBJ2-1; D remains ambiguous. The V and J ends lost 0 bases and 1 base respectively, with 10 bases between them. The CDR3 loop spans 15 amino acids. Germline lookup yields CDR1 GTSNPN and CDR2 SVGIG (reference sequence). The CDR3 loop reads CAWSVVGLSYNEQFF. For the CDR3, the DNA is TGTGCCTGGAGTGTAGTCGGTCTTTCCTACAATGAGCAGTTCTTC.

V and J are TRBV5-5 and TRBJ1-3, with 7 bases identical to TRBD1. V shed 0 bases, J shed 4 bases, and the junction held 4 bases outside the gene matches. The CDR3 totals 15 residues. CDR1 and CDR2 (germline): SGHKS, YYEKEE (reference sequence). The DNA of the CDR3 is TGTGCCAGCAGCTTGGCCACAGGGGTAGGAAACACCATATATTTT. Residues: CASSLATGVGNTIYF.

In its sample, this clonotype ranks as medium-sized (0.01 to 0.1%). The chain recombines TRBV2 with TRBJ1-2; perhaps TRBD1 as D (6 bases). Germline V gene lookup returns CDR1 SNHLY and CDR2 FYNNEI. Deletions cut 4 bases from V and 4 bases from J, with 13 bases between. CDR3 length: 14 amino acids. The CDR3 loop reads CASSGLGGGYGYTF. The CDR3 nucleotides read TGTGCCAGCAGTGGCCTCGGGGGCGGCTATGGCTACACCTTC.

This clonotype was picked up a small number of times. The rearrangement joins TRBV12-5 to TRBJ2-6; tentatively, D is TRBD1 or TRBD2 (6 bases each). Trimming pared 6 bases from V and 3 bases from J, leaving 9 bases between. This CDR3 has 14 residues. In germline, CDR1 is LGHNT, CDR2 FRNRAP. DNA for the CDR3: TGTGCTAGTGGACAGGGAGGTGGGGCCAACGTCCTGACTTTC. This gives the protein CASGQGGGANVLTF.

This chain uses TRBV9 with TRBJ1-6, with a tentative D call TRBD1 (5 bases). Trimming left V 4 bases short and J 7 bases short, with 18 bases between. Germline CDR1 SGDLS, CDR2 YYNGEE. The CDR3 runs 16 residues. The CDR3, as DNA: TGTGCCAGCAGCACCCGGGCGTGGGGGGGGAATTCACCCCTCCACTTT. The encoded protein is CASSTRAWGGNSPLHF.

This clonotype was observed a handful of times. The V gene is TRBV11-1, the J gene TRBJ2-6, with D possibly being TRBD1 (6 bases). V was cut by 4 bases and J by 1 base, with 8 bases left in between. The germline V gene encodes CDR1 SGHAT and CDR2 FQDESV (reference sequence). The CDR3 sequence is 15 residues long. The CDR3: CASSSQGSGANVLTF. CDR3 bases: TGTGCCAGCAGCTCACAGGGTTCTGGGGCCAACGTCCTGACTTTC.

This clonotype rates as medium-sized. J is TRBJ1-2 and V is TRBV20-1; maybe TRBD1 (5 bases). Trimming stripped 6 bases from V and 3 bases from J, with 11 bases between. Germline V gives CDR1 DFQATT, CDR2 SNEGSKA (reference sequence). The CDR3 loop spans 12 amino acids. The CDR3 spells CSAWKGDYGYTF. CDR3 nucleotide sequence: TGCAGTGCCTGGAAAGGGGACTATGGCTACACCTTC.

The chain couples TRBV20-1 to TRBJ2-1; D possibly matches TRBD1 or TRBD2 (6 bases each). CDR3 length equals 16 residues. Germline V CDR1 and CDR2: DFQATT, SNEGSKA (reference sequence). The V and J ends lost 2 bases and 3 bases respectively, with 17 bases between them. The CDR3 loop reads CSARRPGGSHYNEQFF. CDR3 DNA: TGCAGTGCTAGACGACCCGGGGGCTCCCACTACAATGAGCAGTTCTTC.

This clonotype is labeled as medium-sized. The chain links TRBV6-5 to TRBJ1-1; D not certain. Germline CDR1 and CDR2: MNHEY and SVGAGI. This CDR3 has 12 residues. The V and J ends lost 4 bases and 4 bases respectively, with 7 bases between them. The CDR3 region is CASSFAGTEAFF. The CDR3 nucleotides are TGTGCCAGCAGTTTCGCAGGCACTGAAGCTTTCTTT.

This clonotype was seen only once. The chain employs TRBV5-1 and TRBJ2-1; D gene ambiguous. Germline CDR1 is SGHRS and CDR2 is YFSETQ. This CDR3 comprises 15 residues. V was pared by 4 bases and J by 0 bases, with 11 bases between. CDR3 region: CASSGWVSSYNEQFF. CDR3 nucleotide sequence: TGCGCCAGCAGCGGCTGGGTGAGCTCCTACAATGAGCAGTTCTTC. Variable domain in full (rest from reference TRBV5-1 and TRBJ2-1): KAGVTQTPRYLIKTRGQQVTLSCSPISGHRSVSWYQQTPGQGLQFLFEYFSETQRNKGNFPGRFSGRQFSNSRSEMNVSTLELGDSALYLCASSGWVSSYNEQFFGPGTRLTVL.

This clonotype was counted only a few times. The chain is built from TRBV20-1 and TRBJ2-5; 14 nucleotides align to TRBD2. The CDR3 covers 15 residues. Germline V gene data show CDR1 as DFQATT and CDR2 as SNEGSKA (reference sequence). The V segment lost 6 bases and the J segment 4 bases; nucleotides outside the gene matches: 7. CDR3 sequence: CSAPTSGGAGETQYF. DNA for the CDR3: TGCAGTGCGCCGACTAGCGGGGGGGCCGGAGAGACCCAGTACTTC.

The chain links TRBV12-3 or TRBV12-4 to TRBJ1-6; D gene ambiguous. This CDR3 spans 14 amino acids. V was shortened by 4 bases and J by 8 bases, with 12 bases between the two germline ends. Written as DNA, the CDR3 is TGTGCCAGCAGTTCACTGAGCGGCGATTCACCCCTCCACTTT. It codes for CASSSLSGDSPLHF.

The genes are TRBV12-3 or TRBV12-4 and TRBJ2-5; D is perhaps TRBD1 (6 bases). Trimming removed 7 bases from V and 0 bases from J, with 18 bases in between. This CDR3 has 16 residues. DNA of the CDR3: TGTGCCAGCAACCTTGAGGGTTGGGGGCACCAAGAGACCCAGTACTTC. Translating it yields CASNLEGWGHQETQYF.

This clonotype has just a few counts. J is TRBJ2-5 and V is TRBV6-5, with D uncertain. Trimming took off 4 bases at V and 8 bases at J, with 14 bases between the two ends. The germline CDR1 and CDR2 sequences are MNHEY and SVGAGI. The CDR3 sequence is 13 residues long. The CDR3 is CASSLDGYSTQYF. The CDR3, as DNA: TGTGCCAGCAGTTTGGACGGGTATAGCACCCAGTACTTC.

Sample share makes this clonotype medium-sized. The chain carries TRBV6-2 or TRBV6-3 and TRBJ2-3; D is unclear. Germline values: CDR1 MNHEY, CDR2 SVGEGT. CDR3 length: 13 residues. V was pared by 7 bases and J by 3 bases, with 11 bases between. The CDR3 nucleotides read TGTGCCAGCAAAGACTGGGGAACAGATACGCAGTATTTT. It translates to CASKDWGTDTQYF.

Only one count was recorded for this clonotype. The chain has TRBV30 and TRBJ1-3; D not resolved. V gave up 2 bases and J gave up 5 bases, with 10 bases separating them. CDR1 is GTSNPN and CDR2 is SVGIG in the germline V gene (reference sequence). The CDR3 runs to 13 residues. The chain's CDR3 is CAWSQAARNTIYF. The CDR3 DNA sequence: TGTGCCTGGAGTCAGGCCGCCCGAAACACCATATATTTT. Variable domain in full (rest from reference TRBV30 and TRBJ1-3): SQTIHQWPATLVQPVGSPLSLECTVEGTSNPNLYWYRQAAGRGLQLLFYSVGIGQISSEVPQNLSASRPQDRQFILSSKKLLLSDSGFYLCAWSQAARNTIYFGEGSWLTVV.

V usage is TRBV6-1 and J usage is TRBJ2-7; 7 bases are shared with TRBD1. CDR1 MNHNS and CDR2 SASEGT come from the germline V gene. The CDR3 loop spans 14 amino acids. The J segment lost 5 bases and the V segment lost 6 bases, leaving 10 bases of the junction unmatched. CDR3 DNA: TGTGCCAGCAGAACAGGGGTGGCGTCCAACGAGCAGTACTTC. Translated, it gives CASRTGVASNEQYF.

This clonotype is categorized as medium-sized (0.01 to 0.1%). The J gene is TRBJ1-2, the V gene TRBV29-1; no clear D gene. V was clipped by 2 bases and J by 6 bases, with 13 bases between them. This CDR3 has 13 amino acids. Germline values: CDR1 SQVTM, CDR2 ANQGSEA. CDR3 residues: CSVERVGVNGYTF. The CDR3 bases are TGCAGCGTTGAAAGAGTGGGAGTTAATGGCTACACCTTC.

In its sample, this clonotype was seen a few times. The chain combines TRBV12-3 or TRBV12-4 with TRBJ1-2, with a possible D match to TRBD1 (6 bases). The CDR3 runs 15 residues. Trimming left V 3 bases short and J 4 bases short, with 15 bases between. The CDR3 spells CASSFYQGRFYGYTF. CDR3 nucleotide sequence: TGTGCCAGCAGTTTCTACCAGGGGCGTTTCTATGGCTACACCTTC.